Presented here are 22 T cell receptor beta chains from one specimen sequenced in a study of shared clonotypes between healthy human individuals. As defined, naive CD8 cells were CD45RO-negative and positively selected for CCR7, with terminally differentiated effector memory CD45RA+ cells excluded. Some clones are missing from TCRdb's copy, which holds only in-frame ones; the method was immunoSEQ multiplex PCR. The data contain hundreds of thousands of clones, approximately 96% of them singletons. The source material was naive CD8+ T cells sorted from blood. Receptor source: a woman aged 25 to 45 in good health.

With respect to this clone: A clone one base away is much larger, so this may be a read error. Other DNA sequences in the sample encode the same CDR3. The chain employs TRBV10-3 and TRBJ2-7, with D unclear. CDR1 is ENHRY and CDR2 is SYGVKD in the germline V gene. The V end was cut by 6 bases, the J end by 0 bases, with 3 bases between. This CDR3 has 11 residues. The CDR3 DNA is TGTGCCATCAGCTCCTCCTACGAGCAGTACTTC. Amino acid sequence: CAISSSYEQYF.

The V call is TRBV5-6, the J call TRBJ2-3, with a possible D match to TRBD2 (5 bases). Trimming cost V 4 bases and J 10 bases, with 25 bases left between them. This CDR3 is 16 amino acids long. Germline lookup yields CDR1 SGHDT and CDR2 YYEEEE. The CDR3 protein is CASSMTVEVGQMAQYF. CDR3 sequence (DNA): TGTGCCAGCAGCATGACCGTGGAGGTGGGTCAGATGGCGCAGTATTTT.

The CDR3 reads CASSLEGSEQYF. In nucleotides, the CDR3 is TGTGCCAGCAGCTTAGAGGGTTCCGAGCAGTACTTC. This chain links TRBV11-2 with TRBJ2-7; no definite D call. The V and J ends lost 0 bases and 6 bases respectively, with 6 bases between them. CDR3 length: 12 residues. Germline CDR1 SGHAT, CDR2 FQNNGV.

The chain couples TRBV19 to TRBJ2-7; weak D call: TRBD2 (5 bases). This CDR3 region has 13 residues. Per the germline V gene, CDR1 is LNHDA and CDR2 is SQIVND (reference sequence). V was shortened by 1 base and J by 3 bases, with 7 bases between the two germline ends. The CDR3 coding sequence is TGTGCCAGTAGTATAGGGAGGAACTACGAGCAGTACTTC. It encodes CASSIGRNYEQYF. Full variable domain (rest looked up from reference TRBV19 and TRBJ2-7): DGGITQSPKYLFRKEGQNVTLSCEQNLNHDAMYWYRQDPGQGLRLIYYSQIVNDFQKGDIAEGYSVSREKKESFPLTVTSAQKNPTAFYLCASSIGRNYEQYFGPGTRLTVT.

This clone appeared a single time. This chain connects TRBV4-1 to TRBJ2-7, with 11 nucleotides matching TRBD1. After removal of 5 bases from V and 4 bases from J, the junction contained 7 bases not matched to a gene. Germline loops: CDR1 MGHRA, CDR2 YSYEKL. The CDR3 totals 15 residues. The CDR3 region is CASSSHGTGGYEQYF. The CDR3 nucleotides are TGCGCCAGCAGCTCACACGGGACAGGGGGGTACGAGCAGTACTTC.

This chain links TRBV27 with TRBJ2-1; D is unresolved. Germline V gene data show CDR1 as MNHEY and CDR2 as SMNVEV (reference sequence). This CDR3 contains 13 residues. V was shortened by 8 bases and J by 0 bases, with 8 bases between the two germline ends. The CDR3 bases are TGTGCCAGCCGACTGAGCTCCTACAATGAGCAGTTCTTC. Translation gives CASRLSSYNEQFF.

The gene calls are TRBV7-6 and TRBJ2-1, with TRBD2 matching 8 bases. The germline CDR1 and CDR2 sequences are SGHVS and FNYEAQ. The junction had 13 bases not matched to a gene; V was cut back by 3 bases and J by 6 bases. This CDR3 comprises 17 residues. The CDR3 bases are TGTGCCAGCAGCTTGGCTACTAGCGGACCTGCTACCAATGAGCAGTTCTTC. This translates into CASSLATSGPATNEQFF.

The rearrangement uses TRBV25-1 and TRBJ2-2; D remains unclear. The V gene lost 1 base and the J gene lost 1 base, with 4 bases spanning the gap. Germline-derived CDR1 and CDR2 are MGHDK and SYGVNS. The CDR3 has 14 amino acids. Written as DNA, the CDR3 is TGTGCCAGCAGTGAATCAGGGAACACCGGGGAGCTGTTTTTT. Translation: CASSESGNTGELFF.

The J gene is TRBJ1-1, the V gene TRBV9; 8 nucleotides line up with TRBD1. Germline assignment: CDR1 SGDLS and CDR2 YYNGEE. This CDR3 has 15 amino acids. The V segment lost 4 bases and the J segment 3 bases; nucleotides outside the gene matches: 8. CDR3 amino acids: CASSITDRAYTEAFF. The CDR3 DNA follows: TGTGCCAGCAGCATCACGGACAGGGCATACACTGAAGCTTTCTTT.

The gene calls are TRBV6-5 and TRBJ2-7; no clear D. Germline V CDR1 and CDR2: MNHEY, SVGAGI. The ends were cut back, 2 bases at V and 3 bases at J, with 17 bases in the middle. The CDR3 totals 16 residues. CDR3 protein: CASSYVETAADYEQYF. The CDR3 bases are TGTGCCAGCAGTTACGTGGAGACGGCGGCAGACTACGAGCAGTACTTC.

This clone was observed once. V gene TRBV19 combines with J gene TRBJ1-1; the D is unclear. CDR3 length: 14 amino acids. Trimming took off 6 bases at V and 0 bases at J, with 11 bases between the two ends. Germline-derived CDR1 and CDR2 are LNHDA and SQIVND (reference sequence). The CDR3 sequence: CASSFYGMNTEAFF. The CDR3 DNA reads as TGTGCCAGTAGCTTTTACGGCATGAACACTGAAGCTTTCTTT.

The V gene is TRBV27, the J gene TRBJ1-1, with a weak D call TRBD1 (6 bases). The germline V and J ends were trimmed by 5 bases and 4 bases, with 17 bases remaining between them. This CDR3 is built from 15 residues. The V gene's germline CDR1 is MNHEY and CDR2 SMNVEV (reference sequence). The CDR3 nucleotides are TGTGCCAGCAGTACCCTTTGGGGGCGGGGCACTGAAGCTTTCTTT. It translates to CASSTLWGRGTEAFF.

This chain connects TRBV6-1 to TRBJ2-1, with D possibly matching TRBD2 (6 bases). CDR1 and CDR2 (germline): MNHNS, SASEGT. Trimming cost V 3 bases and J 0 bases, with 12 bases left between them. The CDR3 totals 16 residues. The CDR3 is CASSDPVRDSYNEQFF. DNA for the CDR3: TGTGCCAGCAGTGATCCCGTGCGGGACTCCTACAATGAGCAGTTCTTC.

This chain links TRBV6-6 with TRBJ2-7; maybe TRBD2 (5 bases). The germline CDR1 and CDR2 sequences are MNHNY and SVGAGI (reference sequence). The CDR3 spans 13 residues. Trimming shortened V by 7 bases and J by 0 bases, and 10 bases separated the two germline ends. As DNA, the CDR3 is TGTGCCAGCACCGGGGATTCCTCCTACGAGCAGTACTTC. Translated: CASTGDSSYEQYF.

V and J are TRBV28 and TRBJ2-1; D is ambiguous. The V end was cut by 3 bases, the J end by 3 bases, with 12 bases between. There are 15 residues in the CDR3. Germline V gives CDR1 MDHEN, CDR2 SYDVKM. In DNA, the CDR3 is TGTGCCAGCAGTTTCTCTAAGGGCTACTACAATGAGCAGTTCTTC. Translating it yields CASSFSKGYYNEQFF.

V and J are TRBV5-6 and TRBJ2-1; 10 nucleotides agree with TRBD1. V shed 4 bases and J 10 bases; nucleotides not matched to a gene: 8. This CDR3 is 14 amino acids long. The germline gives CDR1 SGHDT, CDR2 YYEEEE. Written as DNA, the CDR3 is TGTGCCAGCAGCGGGGACAGGGGCCAATTCGAGCAGTTCTTC. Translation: CASSGDRGQFEQFF. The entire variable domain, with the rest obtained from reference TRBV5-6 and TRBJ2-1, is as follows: DAGVTQSPTHLIKTRGQQVTLRCSPKSGHDTVSWYQQALGQGPQFIFQYYEEEERQRGNFPDRFSGHQFPNYSSELNVNALLLGDSALYLCASSGDRGQFEQFFGPGTRLTVL.

CDR3 sequence reads: CASSGDRGRNYGYTF. DNA of the CDR3: TGTGCCAGCAGCGGAGACAGGGGAAGGAACTATGGCTACACCTTC. The chain has TRBV9 and TRBJ1-2, with 8 bases aligning to TRBD1. CDR3 length: 15 residues. The ends lost 3 bases at V and 2 bases at J; junction bases unmatched: 6. The germline V gene encodes CDR1 SGDLS and CDR2 YYNGEE. Filled out from reference TRBV9 and TRBJ1-2, the complete variable domain reads DSGVTQTPKHLITATGQRVTLRCSPRSGDLSVYWYQQSLDQGLQFLIQYYNGEERAKGNILERFSAQQFPDLHSELNLSSLELGDSALYFCASSGDRGRNYGYTFGSGTRLTVV.

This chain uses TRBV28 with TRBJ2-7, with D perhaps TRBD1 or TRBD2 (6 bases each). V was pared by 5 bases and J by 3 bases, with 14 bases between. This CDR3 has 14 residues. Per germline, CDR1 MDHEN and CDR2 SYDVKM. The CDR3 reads CASSPSGAIYEQYF. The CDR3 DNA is TGTGCCAGCAGTCCCTCGGGGGCAATCTACGAGCAGTACTTC.

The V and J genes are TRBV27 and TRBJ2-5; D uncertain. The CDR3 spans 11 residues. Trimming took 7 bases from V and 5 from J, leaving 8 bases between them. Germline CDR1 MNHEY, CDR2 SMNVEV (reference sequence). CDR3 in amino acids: CASTIGETQYF. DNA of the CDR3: TGTGCCAGCACCATCGGCGAGACCCAGTACTTC.

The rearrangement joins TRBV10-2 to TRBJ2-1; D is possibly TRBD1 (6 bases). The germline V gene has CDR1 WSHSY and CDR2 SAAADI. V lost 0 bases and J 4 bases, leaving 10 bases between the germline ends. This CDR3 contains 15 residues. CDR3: CASSESGTMYNEQFF. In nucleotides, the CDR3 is TGCGCCAGCAGTGAGTCTGGGACAATGTACAATGAGCAGTTCTTC.

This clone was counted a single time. CDR3 bases: TGCGCCAGCAGCCAAGACGGGCCAGGGGCCATGAACACTGAAGCTTTCTTT. This codes for CASSQDGPGAMNTEAFF. This chain connects TRBV4-1 to TRBJ1-1; D perhaps matches TRBD1 (6 bases). V lost 0 bases, J lost 0 bases, and 14 bases lay in between. Germline V gene sequence: CDR1 MGHRA, CDR2 YSYEKL. This CDR3 has 17 amino acids.

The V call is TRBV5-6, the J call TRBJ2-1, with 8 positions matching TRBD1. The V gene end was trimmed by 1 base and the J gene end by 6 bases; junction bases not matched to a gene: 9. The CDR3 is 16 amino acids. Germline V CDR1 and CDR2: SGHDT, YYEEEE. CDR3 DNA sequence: TGTGCCAGCAGCTTGTTGAGGACAGGGACCACCAATGAGCAGTTCTTC. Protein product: CASSLLRTGTTNEQFF.